The 3 T cell receptor beta chains given below trace back to one sample, sequenced in a study of cytomegalovirus exposure and HLA in healthy donors. Primers for the PCR totalled 60 Vbeta and 13 Jbeta. Sequencing used immunoSEQ multiplex PCR; TCRdb keeps in-frame clones, though not all of them. The sample yields approximately 160,000 clones, more than 70% seen once. Input material: PBMCs. The receptor set was obtained from a boy aged 2 to 10 in good health and CMV-seronegative.

The V gene is TRBV27, the J gene TRBJ2-3, with 8 bases identical to TRBD2. The CDR3 is made up of 18 amino acids. V lost 5 bases to trimming and J lost 0 bases; unmatched junction nucleotides: 13. From germline, CDR1 is MNHEY and CDR2 SMNVEV (reference sequence). The CDR3 loop reads CASSRLPGLVSSTDTQYF. CDR3 DNA: TGTGCCAGCAGTCGATTACCGGGACTAGTTTCTAGCACAGATACGCAGTATTTT.

The rearrangement uses TRBV7-6 and TRBJ1-5; D is ambiguous. This CDR3 has 13 residues. Germline lookup yields CDR1 SGHVS and CDR2 FNYEAQ. The ends were cut back, 3 bases at V and 2 bases at J, with 5 bases in the middle. CDR3 residues: CASSFSGNQPQHF. CDR3 in DNA: TGTGCCAGCAGCTTCAGTGGCAATCAGCCCCAGCATTTT. Full variable domain (outside the CDR3, taken from reference TRBV7-6 and TRBJ1-5): GAGVSQSPRYKVTKRGQDVALRCDPISGHVSLYWYRQALGQGPEFLTYFNYEAQQDKSGLPNDRFSAERPEGSISTLTIQRTEQRDSAMYRCASSFSGNQPQHFGDGTRLSIL.

DNA for the CDR3: TGTGCCAGTAGTATCCTTTCAGGGGGCTACGAGCAGTACTTC. Protein: CASSILSGGYEQYF. V gene TRBV19 combines with J gene TRBJ2-7, with 7 nucleotides matching TRBD1. Germline-derived CDR1 and CDR2 are LNHDA and SQIVND (reference sequence). After removal of 3 bases from V and 3 bases from J, the junction contained 5 bases not matched to a gene. This CDR3 spans 14 amino acids.